These 6 T cell receptor beta chains were all obtained from the same sample, sequenced in a study of tumor and adjacent non-tumor tissue in lung cancer. This sample's RNA came from whole unsorted tissue. A modified ARM-PCR protocol with three rounds of nested PCR amplified TCRbeta. From the multiplex PCR reads, TCRdb called clonotypes with MiXCR, one entry per CDR3 protein. The table shows more than 95,000 distinct CDR3 sequences, with roughly 67% occurring only once. Sequencing was done on a sample of lung tumor tissue. These receptor sequences come from a man younger than 40 with non-small cell lung cancer.

This clonotype was found many times. The chain joins TRBV29-1 to TRBJ1-4; D is unresolved. With 3 bases removed from V and 8 bases from J, the gap between germline ends came to 13 bases. CDR3 length: 13 amino acids. Germline-derived CDR1 and CDR2 are SQVTM and ANQGSEA. Here the CDR3 reads CSVELSRAEKLFF. The DNA for the CDR3 is TGCAGCGTTGAGTTGTCCCGGGCGGAAAAACTGTTTTTT.

Worth noting for this clonotype: A much larger clone lies a single base off, so this may be a read error. The genes are TRBV11-2 and TRBJ1-3, with D maybe TRBD1 (5 bases). Germline values: CDR1 SGHAT, CDR2 FQNNGV. The CDR3 spans 13 residues. The CDR3 is CASNLETEGTIYF. Written as DNA, the CDR3 is TGTGCCAGCAACTTAGAGACAGAAGGCACCATATATTTT.

To note about this clonotype: With a much larger clone just one base away, this may be a read error. J is TRBJ2-7 and V is TRBV6-5; D is unclear. This CDR3 has 15 amino acids. Germline V lookup: CDR1 MNHEY, CDR2 SVGAGI. The CDR3 DNA is TGTGCCAGCAATTACTCGAGTCAGGAAGGCTACGAGCAGTACTTC. Translated: CASNYSSQEGYEQYF.

The rearrangement uses TRBV4-3 and TRBJ2-7; D is unresolved. Trimming stripped 3 bases from V and 7 bases from J, with 22 bases between. Germline values: CDR1 LGHNA, CDR2 YSLEER. CDR3 size: 16 residues. CDR3 DNA sequence: TGCGCCAGCAGCCAGTCTGGTCGGACGGACGTCTATGAGCAGTACTTC. Its protein is CASSQSGRTDVYEQYF.

In this sample, this clonotype turned up once. The junction shows a germline mismatch at one end, possibly a read error. This chain connects TRBV29-1 to TRBJ2-3; a weak D match, TRBD1 (5 bases). The CDR3 loop spans 11 amino acids. CDR1 and CDR2 (germline): SQVTM, ANQGSEA. CDR3: CSVGLTDTRYF. The CDR3 coding sequence is TGCAGCGTTGGTTTGACAGATACGCGGTATTTC.

This clonotype was detected only a few times. At one boundary the junction diverges from the germline segment, which might be a read error. The V call is TRBV11-2, the J call TRBJ2-1, with TRBD2 matching 14 bases. The CDR3 has 15 amino acids. CDR1 is SGHAT and CDR2 is FQNNGV in the germline V gene. The CDR3 coding sequence is TGTGCCAACAGCCTCTGGACTAGCGGGAGGAATGAGCAGTTCTTC. As protein: CANSLWTSGRNEQFF. The entire variable domain, with the rest obtained from reference TRBV11-2 and TRBJ2-1, is as follows: EAGVAQSPRYKIIEKRQSVAFWCNPISGHATLYWYQQILGQGPKLLIQFQNNGVVDDSQLPKDRFSAERLKGVDSTLKIQPAKLEDSAVYLCANSLWTSGRNEQFFGPGTRLTVL.